This record covers a single T cell receptor beta chain. Its antigen is not yet known. No base-level quality is on record; no much larger clone is a single base apart. V and J are truncated by 1 base and 7 bases respectively, leaving an intervening sequence of 11 bases. The cysteine opens and the phenylalanine closes a CDR3 of 14 amino acids. Only CDR3 DNA is held: 42 bases, read in frame from base 1. From a lookup of the germline V gene, CDR1 and CDR2 are SNHLY and FYNNEI. The source of the sample is a study of blood T cell repertoires in COVID-19 (dated by TCRdb to between 2020 and 2021). Study-wide context: Collaborator samples came from the United States, Italy and Spain and covered acute and convalescent phases of COVID-19. The material from the prospective study consisted of cDNA or gDNA derived from T cells, B-cell-depleted T cells, or PBMCs. Deeply sampled blood TCRbeta repertoires from subjects exposed to, actively infected with, or recovered from COVID-19 were included in the dataset. The repertoires were made available in a free public database intended to serve as a resource for research on the immune response to SARS-CoV-2. Samples were obtained from the ongoing ImmuneRACE study (first 160 participants) and from 1,254 subjects provided by 6 global collaborators. A de-identified subject ID, COVID-19 status, age in years and sex were almost always included in the sample metadata. Where available, HLA class I and class II types were taken from metadata supplied by the sample provider and were not determined by assay-based typing.

The full study reports these points: How much clinical and demographic metadata was included differed by source and by participant, and the metadata was provided uncurated.

In the prospective study, participants were about 18 to 100 years old, resided in about two dozen geographic areas of the United States, and were enrolled through a virtual design. Cohort assignment in the prospective study relied on participant-reported clinical history from a screening survey and a study questionnaire. Exposed participants had been in contact with someone with a PCR-confirmed or clinician-diagnosed COVID-19 case within 2 weeks of study entry. In the prospective study, mobile phlebotomists collected whole blood, serum and a nasopharyngeal or oropharyngeal swab from each participant. Participants in the prospective study had the option to provide additional blood draws and questionnaires over an approximately 2-month period. Before DNA extraction, prospective study blood samples were shipped either frozen or at room temperature. TCRbeta CDR3 regions were amplified from genomic DNA by means of the immunoSEQ Assay, a bias-controlled multiplex PCR. On the authors' methods: Within the assay, amplification of reference gene primers was used to estimate how many nucleated cells each sample contained. Sequence reads were collapsed and filtered to measure the absolute abundance of every unique TCRbeta CDR3 rearrangement. For each sample, productive Simpson clonality was calculated by taking the square root of Simpson's diversity index across productive rearrangements. The table comes from immuneACCESS by way of TCRdb, which keeps in-frame sequences with V and J called. Part of the clones is missing from these tables; in studies checked, under half for an unresolved V gene and the rest for unknown reasons. The DNA gave D and trimming, while V, J and clone size come from that table. Here the sample has a few hundred thousand clones; about four fifths occur a single time. The ten largest clones take up roughly 5.3% of the sample.

Recombination connected TRBV2 to TRBJ1-5; TRBD1 could be the D gene, as 5 bases match. The sequencing input was PBMCs or T cells enriched from blood (not recorded which). This TCR came from a man in his forties or fifties who had been exposed to COVID-19. This receptor carries the CDR3 CASSEGFRGQPQHF. The sequenced DNA is TGTGCCAGCAGTGAAGGTTTTAGGGGACAGCCCCAGCATTTT. With all but the CDR3 taken from the reference TRBV2 and TRBJ1-5 genes, the full variable domain is: EPEVTQTPSHQVTQMGQEVILRCVPISNHLYFYWYRQILGQKVEFLVSFYNNEISEKSEIFDDQFSVERPDGSNFTLKIRSTKLEDSAMYFCASSEGFRGQPQHFGDGTRLSIL.